This T cell receptor (beta chain) appears in the sequencing data of a study of T cells in Graves' hyperthyroidism and ophthalmopathy. General study results and limits: Patients with ophthalmopathy were separated from those with stable hyperthyroidism by a 13 V-J model.

Template material for amplifying TCR beta CDR3 regions consisted of RNA transcripts. An initial round of RT-PCR targeting the TCR CDR3 relied on the HTBI primer set. TCRdb analysed the multiplex PCR reads with MiXCR anew, one entry per CDR3 protein. The sample includes hundreds of thousands of distinct CDR3 sequences, 20% to 30% of them seen just once. This clonotype was recorded many times. The antigen is not known. Input material: blood. The origin of this receptor is a man between 40 and 49 years old with Graves' hyperthyroidism that later progressed to Graves' ophthalmopathy.

This CDR3 reads CASSPGLVNYEQYF. Here the CDR3 DNA reads TGTGCCAGCTCACCGGGACTAGTAAACTACGAGCAGTACTTC. This chain uses TRBV18 with TRBJ2-7, with TRBD2 identical over 8 bases. The germline V gene has CDR1 KGHSH and CDR2 LQKENI. V was clipped by 3 bases and J by 3 bases; unmatched bases: 4. This CDR3 has 14 amino acids.